This T cell receptor beta chain was retrieved from a study of blood T cell repertoires in COVID-19. Study details: Sources were T cells, B-cell-depleted T cells, or PBMCs; the material itself was cDNA or gDNA.

Study processing details: Amplification with reference gene primers provided the estimates of nucleated cell counts. The table came from immunoSEQ multiplex PCR; TCRdb's copy has only in-frame clones and leaves some out. Clonal size and the V and J genes are those of that table, whereas D and trimming came from the DNA. The sample has about 230,000 clones, 65% to 90% seen once. Per germline, CDR1 SGHVS and CDR2 FQNEAQ. The CDR3 extends over 14 amino acids. V lost 7 bases and J lost 3; bases outside the gene matches: 8. The chain couples TRBV7-8 to TRBJ1-2; 7 positions agree with TRBD1. The sequenced sample consisted of peripheral blood. The receptor comes from a man aged 45-65 years with COVID-19, enrolled during active disease. As DNA, the CDR3 is TGTGCCAGCAACAAGGGGGCGCAGGACTATGGCTACACCTTC. Translated, it gives CASNKGAQDYGYTF. The full variable domain, with the rest looked up from reference TRBV7-8 and TRBJ1-2, is GAGVSQSPRYKVAKRGQDVALRCDPISGHVSLFWYQQALGQGPEFLTYFQNEAQLDKSGLPSDRFFAERPEGSVSTLKIQRTQQEDSAVYLCASNKGAQDYGYTFGSGTRLTVV.